The sequence of this T cell receptor (beta chain) was determined in a study of cytomegalovirus exposure and HLA in healthy donors. Germline CDR1 reads LNHDA; CDR2 reads SQIVND (reference sequence). V was clipped by 5 bases and J by 0 bases, with 8 bases between them. The CDR3 covers 13 residues. Both 60 Vbeta primers and 13 Jbeta primers went into the PCR. The data were produced by immunoSEQ multiplex PCR, yet TCRdb's version contains in-frame clones alone and is incomplete. The profile shows 100,000 to 150,000 clones, roughly 70% of them singletons. This TCR was recovered from a man aged 35 to 55 in good health and CMV-seropositive. The sequencing input was PBMCs. The chain is built from TRBV19 and TRBJ2-7; maybe TRBD1 (6 bases). The CDR3: CASSLDSSYEQYF. The CDR3 region has the DNA TGTGCCAGTAGTCTGGACAGCTCCTACGAGCAGTACTTC.